This T cell receptor beta chain was sequenced in a study of shared clonotypes between healthy human individuals. The wider study: Donors had three CD4 naive, three CD4 memory, two CD8 naive and one CD8 memory plate apiece. Findings and caveats of the study: Naive subsets, compared against memory subsets, generally had larger estimated richness values. What rarefaction showed was incomplete sorted-subset sequencing despite large depth.

Naivety among CD8 cells was defined by CD45RO negativity and positive CCR7 selection, thereby excluding terminally differentiated effector memory CD45RA+ cells. On this clone itself: Its specificity is not known.

Original handling: Junction-only immunoSEQ sequences carried no quality scores, so filtering differed. The protocol was immunoSEQ multiplex PCR, while the TCRdb copy is restricted to in-frame clones and leaves out a portion. The DNA was the basis for D and trimming; V, J and clone size are from that table. Among around 2.1 million clones listed, around 93% were seen once. V was clipped by 5 bases and J by 2 bases; unmatched bases: 7. The CDR3 is 15 amino acids. In germline, CDR1 is SGHVS, CDR2 FQNEAQ. The genes are TRBV7-8 and TRBJ2-5, with 8 nucleotides matching TRBD2. The clonotype comes from a man between 18 and 29 years old in good health. Some clones in this sample may be carry-over from other donors' samples. Sequenced: naive CD8+ T cells from PBMCs. CDR3 loop: CASSPQAGDQETQYF. DNA of the CDR3: TGTGCCAGCAGCCCTCAAGCGGGAGATCAAGAGACCCAGTACTTC. The whole variable domain, remainder taken from reference TRBV7-8 and TRBJ2-5, is GAGVSQSPRYKVAKRGQDVALRCDPISGHVSLFWYQQALGQGPEFLTYFQNEAQLDKSGLPSDRFFAERPEGSVSTLKIQRTQQEDSAVYLCASSPQAGDQETQYFGPGTRLLVL.